Presented here are 17 T cell receptor beta chains from one specimen sequenced in a study of human T cells and chemical hapten exposure. The time point denotes: patch test 2, 6 weeks after DPC sensitization. Specified treatment: therapeutic diphenylcyclopropenone sensitization with weekly scalp DPC. Using its own MiXCR run on the RACE reads, TCRdb lists one record per CDR3 protein. The sample includes roughly 150,000 distinct CDR3 sequences, about an eighth seen only once; the top ten take under 1.5%. Specimen: whole blood, collected in connection with sensitization to the hapten diphenylcyclopropenone (DPC). These receptors originate from a woman aged 45 to 65 with alopecia areata. Some clones in this sample may be carry-over from other donors' samples.

The chain joins TRBV29-1 to TRBJ2-5; 7 positions match TRBD1. Unmatched junction bases numbered 12, after V lost 3 bases and J lost 5 bases. Germline lookup yields CDR1 SQVTM and CDR2 ANQGSEA. The CDR3 spans 15 residues. The DNA for the CDR3 is TGCAGCGTTGAGGACCCCCACAGGGGCGTTGAGACCCAGTACTTC. This translates into CSVEDPHRGVETQYF. Supplemented by reference TRBV29-1 and TRBJ2-5, the full variable domain reads SAVISQKPSRDICQRGTSLTIQCQVDSQVTMMFWYRQQPGQSLTLIATANQGSEATYESGFVIDKFPISRPNLTFSTLTVSNMSPEDSSIYLCSVEDPHRGVETQYFGPGTRLLVL.

This clonotype was seen a few times. This chain connects TRBV20-1 to TRBJ1-5; 12 nucleotides agree with TRBD1. CDR3 length: 15 residues. In germline, CDR1 is DFQATT, CDR2 SNEGSKA (reference sequence). With V trimmed by 5 bases and J by 3 bases, 5 bases remained unmatched. This CDR3 is CSAAGTGGYNQPQHF. CDR3 coding DNA: TGCAGTGCTGCCGGGACAGGGGGCTACAATCAGCCCCAGCATTTT.

The V and J genes are TRBV7-9 and TRBJ2-7; 14 nucleotides match TRBD2. The CDR3 runs 17 residues. Germline V gene sequence: CDR1 SEHNR, CDR2 FQNEAQ (reference sequence). After removal of 4 bases from V and 1 base from J, the junction contained 6 bases not matched to a gene. The CDR3 sequence: CASSSGLAGERSYEQYF. The CDR3 DNA is TGTGCCAGCAGCTCGGGACTAGCGGGAGAAAGGTCCTACGAGCAGTACTTC.

This clonotype was detected a few times. The J gene is TRBJ2-7, the V gene TRBV20-1; TRBD2 agrees at 7 bases. V lost 3 bases to trimming and J lost 2 bases; unmatched junction nucleotides: 10. CDR1 and CDR2 from the germline V gene are DFQATT and SNEGSKA (reference sequence). The CDR3 spans 15 residues. The CDR3 is CSARSGGGLTYEQYF. DNA for the CDR3: TGCAGTGCTAGGTCCGGGGGAGGGCTGACCTACGAGCAGTACTTC.

J is TRBJ1-2 and V is TRBV29-1, with D perhaps TRBD1 (6 bases). The CDR3 is made up of 13 amino acids. V gave up 6 bases and J gave up 8 bases, with 19 bases separating them. Germline-derived CDR1 and CDR2 are SQVTM and ANQGSEA. The CDR3 reads CSVDQTGLLGYTF. In DNA form, the CDR3 reads TGCAGCGTCGATCAGACAGGTCTATTAGGCTACACCTTC.

The rearrangement uses TRBV4-1 and TRBJ2-7; 11 bases align to TRBD2. This CDR3 contains 15 residues. The germline gives CDR1 MGHRA, CDR2 YSYEKL. Trimming cost V 3 bases and J 2 bases; bases outside gene matches: 3. CDR3 residues: CASSQGLADPYEQYF. The CDR3 region has the DNA TGCGCCAGCAGCCAGGGACTAGCGGACCCCTACGAGCAGTACTTC.

Points on this clonotype: A read error is possible here, since a much larger clone lies one base away. The rearrangement joins TRBV12-3 or TRBV12-4 to TRBJ1-3, with unresolved D. The CDR3 consists of 15 residues. V was cut by 4 bases and J by 0 bases, with 10 bases left in between. CDR3 nucleotides: TGTGCCAGCAGTTCAGGCACCCTCTCTGGAAACACCATATATTTT. Its protein product is CASSSGTLSGNTIYF.

The chain has TRBV11-3 and TRBJ2-1, with D tentatively TRBD2 (6 bases). Germline V gives CDR1 SGHNT, CDR2 YENEEA. The CDR3 runs to 15 residues. Between the trimmed V and J ends, which lost 6 bases and 6 bases, there was a span of 18 bases. As DNA, the CDR3 is TGTGCCAGCAGAATGGGACTCAGGGACTTCAATGAGCAGTTCTTC. It yields the protein CASRMGLRDFNEQFF.

V and J are TRBV30 and TRBJ2-4; 9 bases match TRBD2. Losses at the gene ends were 0 bases for V and 6 bases for J; bases not matched to a gene: 0. In germline, CDR1 is GTSNPN, CDR2 SVGIG (reference sequence). The CDR3 contains 13 residues. CDR3 region: CAWSVSGRNIQYF. CDR3 nucleotide sequence: TGTGCCTGGAGTGTTAGCGGGAGAAACATTCAGTACTTC.

This clonotype was counted a few times. CDR3 DNA: TGTGCCAGCACGGAGGACGGAAGCTCCTACGAGCAGTACTTC. Amino acid sequence: CASTEDGSSYEQYF. The V call is TRBV7-9, the J call TRBJ2-7; D possibly corresponds to TRBD2 (5 bases). This CDR3 is 14 amino acids long. V lost 7 bases and J lost 0, with 13 bases in between. In germline, CDR1 is SEHNR, CDR2 FQNEAQ (reference sequence).

The chain links TRBV2 to TRBJ2-2, with D perhaps matching TRBD1 or TRBD2 (5 bases each). Germline V gene sequence: CDR1 SNHLY, CDR2 FYNNEI. Trimming pared 5 bases from V and 6 bases from J, leaving 13 bases between. The CDR3 has 14 residues. For the CDR3, the DNA is TGTGCCAGCAGTTTTATGACGGGACCCGGGGAGCTGTTTTTT. The encoded protein is CASSFMTGPGELFF.

V and J are TRBV18 and TRBJ1-1; TRBD1 matches at 8 bases. With 4 bases clipped from V and 3 bases from J, the junction kept 7 bases outside the gene matches. This CDR3 has 15 residues. CDR1 KGHSH and CDR2 LQKENI come from the germline V gene. The CDR3: CASSQTTGADTEAFF. Written as DNA, the CDR3 is TGTGCCAGCTCACAAACGACAGGGGCGGACACTGAAGCTTTCTTT. The entire variable domain, with the rest obtained from reference TRBV18 and TRBJ1-1, is as follows: NAGVMQNPRHLVRRRGQEARLRCSPMKGHSHVYWYRQLPEEGLKFMVYLQKENIIDESGMPKERFSAEFPKEGPSILRIQQVVRGDSAAYFCASSQTTGADTEAFFGQGTRLTVV.

This clonotype was observed a handful of times. The J gene is TRBJ1-1, the V gene TRBV10-1; D gene uncertain. V shed 3 bases and J shed 1 base, with 12 bases lying between them. The CDR3 is made up of 15 amino acids. Per germline, CDR1 WNHNN and CDR2 SYGVQD (reference sequence). CDR3 DNA: TGCGCCAGCAGTGACGGCTCTGGACCGAACACTGAAGCTTTCTTT. The encoded protein is CASSDGSGPNTEAFF.

About this clonotype itself: A read error may produce the germline difference seen at one junction end. The chain couples TRBV19 to TRBJ1-5; D gene uncertain. CDR1 is LNHDA and CDR2 is SQIVND in the germline V gene (reference sequence). This CDR3 comprises 13 residues. CDR3 loop: CASSLDLDQPQHF. CDR3 sequence (DNA): TGTGCCAGTAGTTTAGATCTGGATCAGCCCCAGCATTTT.

This clonotype was recorded at least ten times. The chain employs TRBV9 and TRBJ1-6, with 8 bases lining up with TRBD1. The CDR3 runs 15 residues. Germline V CDR1 and CDR2: SGDLS, YYNGEE. Trimming took 4 bases from V and 7 from J; bases not matched to a gene: 7. CDR3 in amino acids: CASSPQGAGNSPLHF. As DNA, the CDR3 is TGTGCCAGCAGCCCTCAGGGGGCCGGGAATTCACCCCTCCACTTT.

There are a few counts of this clonotype. The chain recombines TRBV6-5 with TRBJ2-7, with 7 bases aligning to TRBD2. CDR1 is MNHEY, CDR2 SVGAGI, per germline. This CDR3 is built from 18 residues. Losses at the gene ends were 6 bases for V and 7 bases for J; bases not matched to a gene: 24. CDR3 bases: TGTGCCAGCAGGCGGGCCAGTTTAATGGGGAGGGGAGCCCCAGAGCAGTACTTC. Its protein product is CASRRASLMGRGAPEQYF.

This clonotype was observed a single time. CDR3 region: CASSRTSGSFDEQFF. DNA for the CDR3: TGTGCCAGCAGCCGCACTAGCGGGAGCTTTGATGAGCAGTTCTTC. V gene TRBV6-2 or TRBV6-3 combines with J gene TRBJ2-1; 11 bases match TRBD2. V lost 6 bases to trimming and J lost 8 bases; unmatched junction nucleotides: 9. The CDR3 covers 15 residues. Germline V gene sequence: CDR1 MNHEY, CDR2 SVGEGT.